This entry features one TCR beta chain sequence. The antigen is undetermined. Just one base apart from a much larger clone, this may be a read error. Fresh peripheral blood, roughly 9.6 ml, was the source of the PBMCs. This record belongs to a study of T cells in Graves' hyperthyroidism and ophthalmopathy. Amplification of TCR beta CDR3 regions was performed using RNA transcripts as template. Researchers ran a first-round RT-PCR on the TCR CDR3 using the HTBI primer set. TCRdb passed the multiplex PCR reads through MiXCR, listing each CDR3 protein once. The sample contains 350,000 to 400,000 distinct CDR3 sequences, about 15% of which appear only once. Notes on the study in general: Among clonotypes expanded in thyroid above 0.001, most were also found in blood. From stable hyperthyroidism, ophthalmopathy was separated by a 13 V-J model. Before onset, ophthalmopathy was predicted by the model a median roughly six months earlier.

Germline-derived CDR1 and CDR2 are DFQATT and SNEGSKA (reference sequence). The CDR3 length is 15 residues. Trimming cost V 4 bases and J 4 bases; bases outside gene matches: 12. The chain combines TRBV20-1 with TRBJ2-7; 8 nucleotides align to TRBD2. The sample comprised blood. This TCR was sampled from a woman aged 60-75 years with Graves' hyperthyroidism. CDR3 region: CSANGPAGVSYEQYF. The CDR3 DNA follows: TGCAGTGCTAATGGACCAGCGGGAGTAAGTTACGAGCAGTACTTC.